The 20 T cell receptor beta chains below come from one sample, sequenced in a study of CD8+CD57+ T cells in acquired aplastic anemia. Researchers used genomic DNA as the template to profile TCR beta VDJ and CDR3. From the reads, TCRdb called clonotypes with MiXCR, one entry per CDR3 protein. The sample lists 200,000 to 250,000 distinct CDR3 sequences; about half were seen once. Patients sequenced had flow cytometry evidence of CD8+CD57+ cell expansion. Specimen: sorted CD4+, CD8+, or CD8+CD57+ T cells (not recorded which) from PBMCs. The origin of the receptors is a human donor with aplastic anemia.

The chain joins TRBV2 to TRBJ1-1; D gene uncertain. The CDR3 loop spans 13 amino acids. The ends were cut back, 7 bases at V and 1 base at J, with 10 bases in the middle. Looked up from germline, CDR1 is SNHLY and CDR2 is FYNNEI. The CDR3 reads CASKSQPNTEAFF. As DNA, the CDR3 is TGTGCCAGCAAATCGCAACCGAACACTGAAGCTTTCTTT. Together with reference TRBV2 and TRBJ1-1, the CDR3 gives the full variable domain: EPEVTQTPSHQVTQMGQEVILRCVPISNHLYFYWYRQILGQKVEFLVSFYNNEISEKSEIFDDQFSVERPDGSNFTLKIRSTKLEDSAMYFCASKSQPNTEAFFGQGTRLTVV.

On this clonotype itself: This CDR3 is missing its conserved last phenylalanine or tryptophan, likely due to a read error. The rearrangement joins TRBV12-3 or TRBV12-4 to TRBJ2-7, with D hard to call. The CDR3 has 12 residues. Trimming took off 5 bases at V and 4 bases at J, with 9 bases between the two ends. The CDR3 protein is CASSRDSYEQYS. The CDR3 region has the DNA TGTGCCAGCAGTCGCGACTCTTACGAGCAGTACTCC.

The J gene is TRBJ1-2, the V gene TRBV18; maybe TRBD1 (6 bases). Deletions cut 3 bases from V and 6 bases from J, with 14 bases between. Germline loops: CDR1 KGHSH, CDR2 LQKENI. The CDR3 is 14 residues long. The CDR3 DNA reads TGTGCCAGCTCACCGAGGGGGGATATCGATGGCTACACCTTC. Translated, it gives CASSPRGDIDGYTF.

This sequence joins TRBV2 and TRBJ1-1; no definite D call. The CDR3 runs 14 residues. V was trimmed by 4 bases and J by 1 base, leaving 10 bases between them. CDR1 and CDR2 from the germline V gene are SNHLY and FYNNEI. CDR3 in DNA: TGTGCCAGCAGTGCAATGGTCAGGAACACTGAAGCTTTCTTT. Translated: CASSAMVRNTEAFF.

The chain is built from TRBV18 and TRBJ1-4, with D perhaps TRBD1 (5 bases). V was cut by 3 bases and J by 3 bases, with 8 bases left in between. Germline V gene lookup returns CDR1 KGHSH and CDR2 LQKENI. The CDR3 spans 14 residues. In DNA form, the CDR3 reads TGTGCCAGCTCACCCGGCAGGGCTAATGAAAAACTGTTTTTT. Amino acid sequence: CASSPGRANEKLFF.

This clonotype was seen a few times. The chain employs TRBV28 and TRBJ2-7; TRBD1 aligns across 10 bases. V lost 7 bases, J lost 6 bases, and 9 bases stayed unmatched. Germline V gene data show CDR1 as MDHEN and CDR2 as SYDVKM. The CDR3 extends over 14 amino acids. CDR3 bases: TGTGCCAGCACCGAGGGGGACAGGGGTTCCGAGCAGTACTTC. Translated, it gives CASTEGDRGSEQYF.

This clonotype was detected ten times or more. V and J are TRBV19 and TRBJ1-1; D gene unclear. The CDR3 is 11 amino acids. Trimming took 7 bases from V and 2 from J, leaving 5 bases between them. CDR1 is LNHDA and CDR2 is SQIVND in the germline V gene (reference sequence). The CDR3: CASTQNTEAFF. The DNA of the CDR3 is TGTGCCAGTACCCAAAACACTGAAGCTTTCTTT.

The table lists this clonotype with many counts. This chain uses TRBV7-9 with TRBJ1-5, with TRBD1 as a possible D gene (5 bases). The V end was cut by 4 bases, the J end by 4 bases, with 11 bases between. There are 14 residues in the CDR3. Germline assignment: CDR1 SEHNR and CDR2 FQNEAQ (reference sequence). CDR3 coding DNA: TGTGCCAGCAGCTCGGGGGGGGTGAATCAGCCCCAGCATTTT. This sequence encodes CASSSGGVNQPQHF.

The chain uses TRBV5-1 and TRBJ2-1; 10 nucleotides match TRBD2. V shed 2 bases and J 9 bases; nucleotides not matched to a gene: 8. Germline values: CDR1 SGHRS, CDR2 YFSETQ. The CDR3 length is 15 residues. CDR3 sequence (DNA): TGCGCCAGCAGCTTTAAGCGGGGGGGCGTGGGTGAGCAGTTCTTC. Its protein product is CASSFKRGGVGEQFF.

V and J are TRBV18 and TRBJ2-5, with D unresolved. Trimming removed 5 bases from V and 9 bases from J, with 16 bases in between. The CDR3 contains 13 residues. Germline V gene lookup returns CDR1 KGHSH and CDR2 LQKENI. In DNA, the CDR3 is TGTGCCAGCTCAGACCTACCTAATCAGCCCCAGTACTTC. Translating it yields CASSDLPNQPQYF.

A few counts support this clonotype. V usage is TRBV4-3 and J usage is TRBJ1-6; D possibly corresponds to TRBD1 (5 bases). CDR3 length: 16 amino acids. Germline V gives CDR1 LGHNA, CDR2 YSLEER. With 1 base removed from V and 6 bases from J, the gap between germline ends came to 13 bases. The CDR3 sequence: CASSQGAGRINSPLHF. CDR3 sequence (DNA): TGCGCCAGCAGCCAAGGGGCAGGGCGGATTAATTCACCCCTCCACTTT.

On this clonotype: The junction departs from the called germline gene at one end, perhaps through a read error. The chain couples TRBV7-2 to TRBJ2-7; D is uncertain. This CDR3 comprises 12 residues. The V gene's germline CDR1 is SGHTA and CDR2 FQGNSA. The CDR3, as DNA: TGTGCCAGCAGCTCTCCCGGTGGCGAGCGGTACTTC. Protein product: CASSSPGGERYF. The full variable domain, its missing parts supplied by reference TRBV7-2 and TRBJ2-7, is GAGVSQSPSNKVTEKGKDVELRCDPISGHTALYWYRQSLGQGLEFLIYFQGNSAPDKSGLPSDRFSAERTGGSVSTLTIQRTQQEDSAVYLCASSSPGGERYFGPGTRLTVT.

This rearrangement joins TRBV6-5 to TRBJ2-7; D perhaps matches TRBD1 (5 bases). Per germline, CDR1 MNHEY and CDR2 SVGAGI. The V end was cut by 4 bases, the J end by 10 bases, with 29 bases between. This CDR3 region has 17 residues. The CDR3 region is CASSSGSVSGLKPRQYF. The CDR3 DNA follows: TGTGCCAGCAGTTCCGGATCTGTTTCAGGGCTAAAGCCCCGTCAGTACTTC.

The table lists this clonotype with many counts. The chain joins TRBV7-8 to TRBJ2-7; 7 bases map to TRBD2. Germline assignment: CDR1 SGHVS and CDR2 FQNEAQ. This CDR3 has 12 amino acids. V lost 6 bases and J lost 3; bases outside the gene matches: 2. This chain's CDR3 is CASRGGGYEQYF. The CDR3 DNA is TGTGCCAGCAGGGGGGGGGGCTACGAGCAGTACTTC.

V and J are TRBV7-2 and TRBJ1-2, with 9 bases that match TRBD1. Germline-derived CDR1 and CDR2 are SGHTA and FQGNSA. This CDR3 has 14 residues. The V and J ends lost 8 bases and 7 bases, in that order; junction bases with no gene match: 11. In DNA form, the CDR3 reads TGTGCCAGCCCATTAGGGACAGGGATTTCTGGCTACACCTTC. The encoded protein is CASPLGTGISGYTF.

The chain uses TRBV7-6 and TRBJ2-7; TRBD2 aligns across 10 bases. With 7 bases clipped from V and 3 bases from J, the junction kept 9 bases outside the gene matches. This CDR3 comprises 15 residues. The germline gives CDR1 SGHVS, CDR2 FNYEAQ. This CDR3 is CASTNQLAGSYEQYF. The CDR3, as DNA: TGTGCCAGCACCAACCAACTAGCGGGAAGCTACGAGCAGTACTTC.

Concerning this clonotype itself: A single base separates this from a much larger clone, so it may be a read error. CDR3 region: CASSSPGVAGEQYF. The CDR3 nucleotides are TGTGCCAGCAGTTCCCCGGGGGTCGCCGGGGAGCAGTACTTC. V gene TRBV6-6 combines with J gene TRBJ2-7; D possibly corresponds to TRBD2 (6 bases). Per germline, CDR1 MNHNY and CDR2 SVGAGI (reference sequence). There are 14 residues in the CDR3. V was trimmed by 4 bases and J by 7 bases, leaving 17 bases between them.

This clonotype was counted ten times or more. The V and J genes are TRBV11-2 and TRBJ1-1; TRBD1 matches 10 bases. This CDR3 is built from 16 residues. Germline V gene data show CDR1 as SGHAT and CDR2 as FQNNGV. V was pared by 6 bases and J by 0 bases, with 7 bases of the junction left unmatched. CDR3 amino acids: CASRRDRGPMNTEAFF. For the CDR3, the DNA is TGTGCCAGCAGAAGGGACAGGGGACCCATGAACACTGAAGCTTTCTTT.

The CDR3 reads CSARDQGAIYTEAFF. DNA of the CDR3: TGCAGTGCTAGAGATCAGGGGGCTATTTACACTGAAGCTTTCTTT. This sequence joins TRBV20-1 and TRBJ1-1; 8 positions agree with TRBD1. The CDR3 contains 15 residues. Germline V gene data show CDR1 as DFQATT and CDR2 as SNEGSKA (reference sequence). V gave up 0 bases and J gave up 3 bases; unmatched junction bases: 6.

The CDR3 nucleotides read TGTGCCAGCAGCTTATTGCCGGGGGCCTACGAGCAGTACTTC. Its protein product is CASSLLPGAYEQYF. J is TRBJ2-7 and V is TRBV7-9; possible D gene TRBD2, 6 bases. The germline CDR1 and CDR2 sequences are SEHNR and FQNEAQ (reference sequence). Trimming left V 2 bases short and J 2 bases short, with 10 bases between. This CDR3 has 14 residues.